These 24 T cell receptor beta chains originate from one sample sequenced in a study of T cell responses to AZD1222 COVID-19 vaccine. Using immunoSEQ multiplex PCR, the repertoire was profiled, and TCRdb retains in-frame clones only, with some absent. The data show 85,000 to 130,000 clones, around 91% seen once. The material was peripheral blood, obtained 28 days after the second AZD1222 dose. These receptors were taken from an adult who received the AZD1222 COVID-19 vaccine.

This sequence joins TRBV27 and TRBJ2-3; D uncertain. Between the trimmed V and J ends, which lost 8 bases and 0 bases, there was a span of 12 bases. Germline CDR1 reads MNHEY; CDR2 reads SMNVEV (reference sequence). CDR3 length equals 14 residues. This CDR3 is CASGDFPSTDTQYF. In DNA form, the CDR3 reads TGTGCCAGCGGCGACTTCCCTAGCACAGATACGCAGTATTTT.

This chain uses TRBV5-1 with TRBJ1-1; D is possibly TRBD1 (5 bases). Germline CDR1 and CDR2: SGHRS and YFSETQ. V lost 6 bases, J lost 0 bases, and 9 bases lay in between. This CDR3 region has 13 residues. The CDR3 here is CASKTAMNTEAFF. The CDR3 nucleotides are TGCGCCAGCAAGACAGCCATGAACACTGAAGCTTTCTTT.

The chain has TRBV28 and TRBJ2-3, with TRBD2 identical over 12 bases. Germline CDR1 MDHEN, CDR2 SYDVKM. The ends lost 6 bases at V and 4 bases at J; junction bases unmatched: 14. The CDR3 is 18 residues long. The CDR3 here is CASSPGTSGFQPPDTQYF. For the CDR3, the DNA is TGTGCCAGCAGCCCCGGGACTAGCGGGTTCCAACCCCCAGATACGCAGTATTTT.

This sequence joins TRBV15 and TRBJ2-1, with 7 bases lining up with TRBD2. Germline V gene sequence: CDR1 LNHNV, CDR2 YYDKDF (reference sequence). The J segment lost 7 bases and the V segment lost 0 bases, leaving 6 bases of the junction unmatched. This CDR3 has 15 residues. The CDR3 region is CATSRDLASGNEQFF. For the CDR3, the DNA is TGTGCCACCAGCAGAGATCTGGCTAGCGGAAATGAGCAGTTCTTC. Together with reference TRBV15 and TRBJ2-1, the CDR3 gives the full variable domain: DAMVIQNPRYQVTQFGKPVTLSCSQTLNHNVMYWYQQKSSQAPKLLFHYYDKDFNNEADTPDNFQSRRPNTSFCFLDIRSPGLGDTAMYLCATSRDLASGNEQFFGPGTRLTVL.

CDR3 DNA: TGCGCCAGCAGCTTGGAGGGGGGGTCTCATTCACCCCTCCACTTT. Amino acids: CASSLEGGSHSPLHF. This chain connects TRBV5-1 to TRBJ1-6, with D perhaps TRBD1 (6 bases). This CDR3 contains 15 residues. Germline V gene sequence: CDR1 SGHRS, CDR2 YFSETQ. The V gene lost 0 bases and the J gene lost 8 bases, with 12 bases spanning the gap.

This chain uses TRBV18 with TRBJ1-5; perhaps TRBD1 as D (5 bases). V lost 0 bases, J lost 16 bases, and 28 bases lay in between. Germline CDR1 and CDR2: KGHSH and LQKENI. CDR3 length: 17 residues. This chain's CDR3 is CASSPPVASKQWGGFHF. CDR3 DNA: TGTGCCAGCTCACCACCAGTTGCCTCCAAACAGTGGGGGGGTTTCCATTTT. The variable domain in full, with the rest retrieved from reference TRBV18 and TRBJ1-5, is NAGVMQNPRHLVRRRGQEARLRCSPMKGHSHVYWYRQLPEEGLKFMVYLQKENIIDESGMPKERFSAEFPKEGPSILRIQQVVRGDSAAYFCASSPPVASKQWGGFHFGDGTRLSIL.

V gene TRBV6-5 combines with J gene TRBJ2-1; no reliable D call. CDR3 size: 15 residues. V was trimmed by 2 bases and J by 0 bases, leaving 8 bases between them. Germline V gives CDR1 MNHEY, CDR2 SVGAGI. CDR3: CASSYGSSSYNEQFF. In nucleotides, the CDR3 is TGTGCCAGCAGTTACGGCTCGAGCTCCTACAATGAGCAGTTCTTC.

V is TRBV6-5 and J is TRBJ2-7, with D perhaps matching TRBD1 or TRBD2 (5 bases each). Germline-derived CDR1 and CDR2 are MNHEY and SVGAGI. The CDR3 extends over 14 amino acids. V was cut by 8 bases and J by 2 bases, with 16 bases left in between. CDR3 bases: TGTGCCAGCGGGAAAGGGGACCCACCCTACGAGCAGTACTTC. It encodes CASGKGDPPYEQYF.

The CDR3 reads CAWRRGGLDTEAFF. The CDR3 DNA reads as TGTGCCTGGAGGAGGGGTGGGTTGGACACTGAAGCTTTCTTT. V usage is TRBV30 and J usage is TRBJ1-1; D perhaps matches TRBD1 (5 bases). This CDR3 comprises 14 residues. The V end was cut by 3 bases, the J end by 3 bases, with 14 bases between. From germline, CDR1 is GTSNPN and CDR2 SVGIG (reference sequence).

The chain recombines TRBV7-2 with TRBJ2-1, with TRBD1 matching over 8 bases. The CDR3 is 14 residues long. Germline V CDR1 and CDR2: SGHTA, FQGNSA. The J segment lost 7 bases and the V segment lost 4 bases, leaving 6 bases of the junction unmatched. CDR3 DNA: TGTGCCAGCAGCTCATCCAGGGGGCGAAATGAGCAGTTCTTC. It specifies CASSSSRGRNEQFF.

The V call is TRBV7-3, the J call TRBJ1-6; D gene uncertain. Per germline, CDR1 SGHTA and CDR2 FQGTGA. Trimming took off 2 bases at V and 4 bases at J, with 12 bases between the two ends. The length of the CDR3 is 16 residues. Here the CDR3 reads CASSLSGREYNSPLHF. The CDR3 DNA sequence: TGTGCCAGCAGCTTATCGGGGAGGGAGTATAATTCACCCCTCCACTTT.

V gene TRBV2 combines with J gene TRBJ1-2; D remains unclear. The CDR3 is made up of 13 amino acids. Per germline, CDR1 SNHLY and CDR2 FYNNEI. V was pared by 4 bases and J by 2 bases, with 8 bases between. CDR3 residues: CASSVRQNYGYTF. The DNA of the CDR3 is TGTGCCAGCAGTGTAAGGCAGAACTATGGCTACACCTTC.

This chain links TRBV7-2 with TRBJ1-2; possibly TRBD1 for D (5 bases). V was trimmed by 1 base and J by 5 bases, leaving 23 bases between them. CDR3 length: 18 amino acids. CDR1 and CDR2 from the germline V gene are SGHTA and FQGNSA. The DNA of the CDR3 is TGTGCCAGCAGCTTAGTATCCGGACAACTAAACGCCCTGTATGGCTACACCTTC. It yields the protein CASSLVSGQLNALYGYTF. The variable domain in full, completed from reference TRBV7-2 and TRBJ1-2, reads GAGVSQSPSNKVTEKGKDVELRCDPISGHTALYWYRQSLGQGLEFLIYFQGNSAPDKSGLPSDRFSAERTGGSVSTLTIQRTQQEDSAVYLCASSLVSGQLNALYGYTFGSGTRLTVV.

The chain links TRBV12-3 or TRBV12-4 to TRBJ2-2; D not certain. Trimming stripped 3 bases from V and 9 bases from J, with 5 bases between. The length of the CDR3 is 11 residues. The CDR3 sequence: CASSFGRELFF. In nucleotides, the CDR3 is TGTGCCAGCAGTTTCGGCCGGGAGCTGTTTTTT.

The chain uses TRBV6-5 and TRBJ1-2, with D unresolved. CDR3 length: 14 amino acids. V gave up 7 bases and J gave up 1 base, with 13 bases separating them. Germline lookup yields CDR1 MNHEY and CDR2 SVGAGI. Here the CDR3 reads CASNLGGLNYGYTF. CDR3 DNA: TGTGCCAGCAACCTCGGAGGACTTAACTATGGCTACACCTTC.

The chain recombines TRBV11-3 with TRBJ2-1, with D unresolved. V was clipped by 1 base and J by 4 bases, with 8 bases between them. Germline V CDR1 and CDR2: SGHNT, YENEEA. The CDR3 extends over 14 amino acids. The CDR3 spells CASSLGQLYNEQFF. DNA of the CDR3: TGTGCCAGCAGCTTAGGGCAGTTATACAATGAGCAGTTCTTC.

This clone turned up a few times. The chain has TRBV10-2 and TRBJ1-5, with 8 bases identical to TRBD1. J lost 4 bases, V lost 0 bases, and 2 bases had no gene match. Germline CDR1 reads WSHSY; CDR2 reads SAAADI. The CDR3 totals 15 residues. The CDR3 coding sequence is TGCGCCAGCAGTGAGTCGACAGGGGATAATCAGCCCCAGCATTTT. This sequence encodes CASSESTGDNQPQHF.

The chain recombines TRBV6-5 with TRBJ1-1; D may be TRBD1 (5 bases). CDR1 MNHEY and CDR2 SVGAGI come from the germline V gene. Trimming took 6 bases from V and 8 from J, leaving 16 bases between them. CDR3 length equals 13 residues. This CDR3 is CASRGPGGFEAFF. The CDR3 nucleotides are TGTGCCAGCAGGGGGCCGGGAGGCTTCGAAGCTTTCTTT.

The J gene is TRBJ2-5, the V gene TRBV2, with D maybe TRBD2 (6 bases). From germline, CDR1 is SNHLY and CDR2 FYNNEI. The V gene lost 6 bases and the J gene lost 1 base, with 18 bases spanning the gap. The CDR3 sequence is 16 residues long. The CDR3 here is CASSLRGGWGQETQYF. In nucleotides, the CDR3 is TGTGCCAGCAGCCTCCGTGGAGGGTGGGGCCAAGAGACCCAGTACTTC.

The genes are TRBV2 and TRBJ1-4, with D tentatively TRBD1 (6 bases). The CDR3 is 16 amino acids. CDR1 and CDR2 (germline): SNHLY, FYNNEI. V was clipped by 6 bases and J by 4 bases, with 18 bases between them. The CDR3 DNA is TGTGCCAGCAGGGTGGGGGGCCAATCCATTAATGAAAAACTGTTTTTT. The encoded protein is CASRVGGQSINEKLFF.

The chain combines TRBV19 with TRBJ1-1; perhaps TRBD1 as D (5 bases). Germline V lookup: CDR1 LNHDA, CDR2 SQIVND (reference sequence). The V and J ends lost 3 bases and 0 bases respectively, with 11 bases between them. CDR3 size: 15 residues. The CDR3 spells CASSIFTGMNTEAFF. The CDR3 DNA reads as TGTGCCAGTAGTATTTTCACAGGAATGAACACTGAAGCTTTCTTT.

This clone was seen more than once but under ten times. V and J are TRBV21-1 and TRBJ2-7; the table's D gene call, TRBD1, was not cross checked with the DNA. TRBV21-1 is labeled a pseudogene. The CDR3 length is 14 residues. The CDR3 reads CASISGTGPYEQYF. The CDR3 nucleotides read TGTGCCAGCATCTCCGGGACAGGGCCCTACGAGCAGTACTTC.

V usage is TRBV5-6 and J usage is TRBJ1-4; TRBD1 agrees at 7 bases. CDR3 length: 14 amino acids. The junction had 8 bases not matched to a gene; V was cut back by 4 bases and J by 8 bases. Germline V CDR1 and CDR2: SGHDT, YYEEEE. The CDR3 protein is CASSSAQGGEKLFF. In DNA, the CDR3 is TGTGCCAGCAGCAGCGCGCAGGGGGGGGAAAAACTGTTTTTT.

In this sample, this clone turned up once. The chain is built from TRBV18 and TRBJ1-2; D unresolved. V was shortened by 3 bases and J by 3 bases, with 11 bases between the two germline ends. The V gene's germline CDR1 is KGHSH and CDR2 LQKENI. The CDR3 sequence is 14 residues long. CDR3 bases: TGTGCCAGCTCACCCGGCAGCCACGACTATGGCTACACCTTC. It specifies CASSPGSHDYGYTF. Full variable domain (outside the CDR3, taken from reference TRBV18 and TRBJ1-2): NAGVMQNPRHLVRRRGQEARLRCSPMKGHSHVYWYRQLPEEGLKFMVYLQKENIIDESGMPKERFSAEFPKEGPSILRIQQVVRGDSAAYFCASSPGSHDYGYTFGSGTRLTVV.